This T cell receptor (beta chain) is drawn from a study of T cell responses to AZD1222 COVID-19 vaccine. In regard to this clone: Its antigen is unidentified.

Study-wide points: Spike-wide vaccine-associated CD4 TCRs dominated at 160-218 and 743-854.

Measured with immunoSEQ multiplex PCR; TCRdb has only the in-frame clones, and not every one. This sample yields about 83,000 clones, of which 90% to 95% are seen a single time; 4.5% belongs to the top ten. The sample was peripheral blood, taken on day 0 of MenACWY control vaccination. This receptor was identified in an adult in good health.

CDR3 sequence: CSARAGTEQFF. The CDR3 DNA reads as TGCAGTGCTAGAGCCGGGACAGAGCAGTTCTTC. The V gene is TRBV20-1, the J gene TRBJ2-1; D is perhaps TRBD1 (6 bases). CDR1 DFQATT and CDR2 SNEGSKA come from the germline V gene (reference sequence). V was clipped by 1 base and J by 10 bases, with 8 bases between them. This CDR3 is built from 11 residues.